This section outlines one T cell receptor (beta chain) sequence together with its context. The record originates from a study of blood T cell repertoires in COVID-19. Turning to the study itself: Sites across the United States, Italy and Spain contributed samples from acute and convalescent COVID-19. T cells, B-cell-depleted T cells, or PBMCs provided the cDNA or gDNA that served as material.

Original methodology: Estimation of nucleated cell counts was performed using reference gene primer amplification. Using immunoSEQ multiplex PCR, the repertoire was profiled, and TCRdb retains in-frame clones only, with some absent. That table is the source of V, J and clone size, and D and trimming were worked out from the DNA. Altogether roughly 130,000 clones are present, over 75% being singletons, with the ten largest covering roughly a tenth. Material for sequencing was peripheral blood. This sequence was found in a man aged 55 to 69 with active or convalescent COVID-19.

CDR3: CASSYSNPRLETQYF. The CDR3 DNA follows: TGTGCCAGCAGTTACTCGAACCCCAGGTTGGAGACCCAGTACTTC. This rearrangement joins TRBV6-5 to TRBJ2-5, with unresolved D. Trimming removed 0 bases at V and 5 bases at J, with 13 bases between. The length of the CDR3 is 15 residues. The germline V gene has CDR1 MNHEY and CDR2 SVGAGI.